The T cell receptor beta chain described here comes from a study of OX40 agonist ivuxolimab in advanced cancers. Study background: Ivuxolimab doses were 0.01, 0.1, 0.3, 1.5, 3 or 10 mg/kg every 2 weeks. Aged about 20 to 85 with a mean of 60 years, they were less than 90% male. Of the patients, three showed partial responses, one with hepatocellular carcinoma and two with cutaneous melanoma.

CDR3 length: 14 amino acids. Germline CDR1 LGHNA, CDR2 YNFKEQ. The V and J ends lost 1 base and 1 base respectively, with 8 bases between them. Sequencing was performed with immunoSEQ multiplex PCR; in TCRdb, only in-frame clones are kept and a portion is missing. Of roughly 18,000 clones listed, roughly 86% were seen once; the top ten hold 2% to 2.5%. J is TRBJ2-7 and V is TRBV4-2, with a weak D call TRBD1 (5 bases). The source of this sequence is an adult with an advanced solid tumor such as melanoma, head and neck, liver or kidney cancer. Sample: CD4+ or CD8+ T cells sorted from blood, taken in a trial of the OX40 agonist ivuxolimab. CDR3 sequence: CASSQGGGSYEQYF. The CDR3 region has the DNA TGTGCCAGCAGCCAAGGGGGCGGTTCCTACGAGCAGTACTTC.